The rows below give T cell receptor beta chains drawn from one sample of a study of blood T cells in healthy people across ages. TCRdb analysed the 5' RACE reads with MiXCR anew, one entry per CDR3 protein. The table shows roughly 900,000 distinct CDR3 sequences, with less than 35% occurring only once. The source material was blood. The origin of the receptors is a woman of 80 years or more in good health. Each CDR3 is given without its conserved first and last residue.

TRBV20-1,TRBJ2-1,SADNGQGFNEQF
TRBV6-2/TRBV6-3,TRBJ1-4,ASRFDGTGKKLF
TRBV6-6,-,ASSLLAEGEQY
TRBV12-3/TRBV12-4,TRBJ1-3,ASSVGQGRGNTIY
TRBV5-1,TRBJ2-1,ASSLLTLAGGRNEQF
TRBV6-1,TRBJ2-2,ASGRLITGELF
TRBV10-2,TRBJ2-3,ASKRAGTQTDTQY
TRBV7-2,TRBJ2-1,ASSPTSGGAGEQF
TRBV7-9,TRBJ2-5,ASSLAGATATDQY
TRBV4-2,TRBJ1-1,ASSPLDRGAEAF
TRBV7-2,TRBJ2-1,ASRAVLRGNEQF
TRBV20-1,TRBJ1-5,SARESSGSNQPQH
TRBV7-9,TRBJ2-3,ASRAGTGPSTDTQY
TRBV5-1,TRBJ1-4,ASSQGTGNEKLF
TRBV5-4,TRBJ2-7,ASSSPGPGAGYEQY
TRBV9,TRBJ2-1,ASSVSWSSYNGQF
TRBV7-2,TRBJ1-5,ASNLVPGASNQPQH
TRBV20-1,TRBJ1-3,SARPGQGNTIY
TRBV20-1,TRBJ1-5,SAILQANQPQH
TRBV7-8,TRBJ2-4,ASSLARTGKNIQY
TRBV4-3,TRBJ2-7,ASSQYQGPSYEQY
TRBV5-1,TRBJ2-3,ASSLSGQGGTDTQY
TRBV20-1,TRBJ2-1,SASGEGVGEQF
TRBV5-1,TRBJ1-1,ASSLVAGRNTEVF
TRBV6-2/TRBV6-3,TRBJ2-4,ASSYRDRGFKNIQY
TRBV20-1,TRBJ2-7,SAHGPSGGLSSYEQY
TRBV2,TRBJ2-1,ASRTSGGRSLYNEQF
TRBV7-2,TRBJ1-6,ASSLVMGYNSPLH
TRBV5-5,TRBJ2-7,ASSLSSGGVNEQY
TRBV6-6,TRBJ2-1,ASSYPWRGGDNEQF
TRBV7-2,TRBJ2-7,ASSWTGVTNEQY
TRBV19,TRBJ1-1,ASSITGGKYTEAF
TRBV12-3/TRBV12-4,TRBJ2-6,ASSPDSGTNVLT
TRBV3-1,TRBJ2-1,ASSQDKGLAGAHNEQF
TRBV6-5,TRBJ1-1,ASSPQQGENTEAF
TRBV3-1,TRBJ1-4,ASSQDMTVNEKLF
TRBV11-2,TRBJ2-2,ASRGLGTGELF
TRBV29-1,TRBJ1-4,SVEEEGSANEKLF
TRBV30,TRBJ1-5,AWSAGGRGRQPQH
TRBV4-3,TRBJ1-6,ASSQEPDSYNSPLH
TRBV15,TRBJ2-5,ATSSPLTSGGANRETQY
TRBV5-4,TRBJ2-1,ASSRGTVSLQF
TRBV6-1,TRBJ2-5,ASSLDSLGTQY
TRBV11-2,TRBJ2-3,ASSFTAGGSDTQY
TRBV27,-,AGSLRLAGGLHQETQY
TRBV28,TRBJ2-7,AGSFAGYEQY
TRBV6-5,TRBJ1-2,ASSYQPDVIGYT
TRBV5-1,TRBJ1-1,ASSPHENTEAF
TRBV20-1,TRBJ1-2,SASGEFYGYT
TRBV7-9,TRBJ1-1,ASSSQTWTF
TRBV3-1,TRBJ1-2,ASSLLIGTDGYT
TRBV7-2,TRBJ1-5,ASSLAGINQPQH
TRBV20-1,TRBJ1-6,SASRGLNSPLH
TRBV12-3/TRBV12-4,TRBJ2-7,ASSLPGGAGRHEQY